This is a list of T cell receptor beta chains from one sample in a study of control samples from healthy donors and cancer patients. Sequencing used immunoSEQ multiplex PCR; TCRdb keeps in-frame clones, though not all of them. This table has some 120,000 clones, approximately 90% appearing once. Sequences were obtained from blood. The source is a man between 18 and 29 years old in good health. The CDR3 runs from the conserved cysteine through the conserved F or W. Fields, in order: D gene, J gene, clone size, V gene, CDR3 DNA, CDR3 protein. D genes are given only for firm matches. Clone sizes are given selectively: once, few, many, or a class where the clone is expanded.

d_call: -; j_call: TRBJ2-1; clone_size: -; v_call: TRBV19; cdr3_nt: TGTGCCAGTAGTATGGAAAACCCATCGGCTGGAAACAATGAGCAGTTCTTC; cdr3_aa: CASSMENPSAGNNEQFF
d_call: -; j_call: TRBJ2-1; clone_size: -; v_call: TRBV6-4; cdr3_nt: TGTGCCAGCAGCCCGGGATCACCATACAATGAGCAGTTCTTC; cdr3_aa: CASSPGSPYNEQFF
d_call: -; j_call: TRBJ2-1; clone_size: -; v_call: TRBV19; cdr3_nt: TGTGCCAGTAGTTCGGGACGGGTCGTCTACAATGAGCAGTTCTTC; cdr3_aa: CASSSGRVVYNEQFF
d_call: -; j_call: TRBJ1-2; clone_size: -; v_call: TRBV6-5; cdr3_nt: TGTGCCAGCAGTCCTACGGGGCAGCCCTCCTATGGCTACACCTTC; cdr3_aa: CASSPTGQPSYGYTF
d_call: -; j_call: TRBJ1-3; clone_size: -; v_call: TRBV6-5; cdr3_nt: TGTGCCAGCAGTTACTCCAGGACCTCTGGAAACACCATATATTTT; cdr3_aa: CASSYSRTSGNTIYF
d_call: -; j_call: TRBJ1-1; clone_size: -; v_call: TRBV19; cdr3_nt: TGTGCCAGTAGTATAAAGGAGGGCGGTGCTTTCTTT; cdr3_aa: CASSIKEGGAFF
d_call: -; j_call: TRBJ2-7; clone_size: -; v_call: TRBV6-5; cdr3_nt: TGTGCCAGCAGACGACTAGGACACGAGCAGTACTTC; cdr3_aa: CASRRLGHEQYF
d_call: -; j_call: TRBJ1-2; clone_size: -; v_call: TRBV6-1; cdr3_nt: TGTGCCAGCAGTGATAAGTATGGCTACACCTTC; cdr3_aa: CASSDKYGYTF
d_call: -; j_call: TRBJ2-7; clone_size: -; v_call: TRBV14; cdr3_nt: TGTGCCAGCAGCCCAGGGGAGGAAACCTACGAGCAGTACTTC; cdr3_aa: CASSPGEETYEQYF
d_call: TRBD1; j_call: TRBJ2-1; clone_size: once; v_call: TRBV27; cdr3_nt: TGTGCCAGCAGTTCCAGGACAGGGATCGGCAATGAGCAGTTCTTC; cdr3_aa: CASSSRTGIGNEQFF